What follows describes a single TCR beta chain. This clone was counted a single time. What antigen it recognizes has not been identified. No clone much larger than this one lies a single base away; base qualities are absent. At diagnosis, tumor, uninvolved tumor-adjacent lung and peripheral blood were collected and then preserved as a mix of FFPE and fresh-frozen material. This sample is drawn from a study of T cells in localized non-small cell lung cancer (dated by TCRdb to 2018 to 2021). For context, the study as a whole: The study examined T cell repertoires in approximately 240 patients with early-stage NSCLC and compared tumors with uninvolved tumor-adjacent lungs. A mean age of around 66 years was recorded for the NSCLC patients, of whom some 130 were male and more than 95 were female. The cohort comprised around 250 treatment-naïve NSCLC patients with resected, localized lung tumors. Here is what the overall study found, with its caveats: Uninvolved tumor-adjacent lung showed the highest T cell clonality, higher than tumor, which suggests more focused antigenic responses in the uninvolved tumor-adjacent lung. Because multi-region tumor sequencing was not done, intratumor heterogeneity could not be ruled out. A median of around 57 of the top 100 tumor clones turned up in the paired uninvolved adjacent lung, and under 30 of those clones also ranked among the top 100 of that same adjacent lung. Longer overall survival was associated with higher blood T cell density, whereas shorter survival was associated with higher adjacent-lung clonality. Because the study design was exploratory, TCR variables were selected using unadjusted p-values without false-discovery rate correction.

V has 5 bases trimmed and J has 4 bases trimmed; junction bases matching no gene number 3. Looking up the germline V gene (reference sequence) yields CDR1 GTSNPN and CDR2 SVGIG. There are 12 amino acids in the CDR3, from cysteine to phenylalanine inclusive. Only the CDR3 portion is preserved as DNA: 36 bases, with reading frame beginning at the first base. The immunoSEQ Assay was used to sequence TCR beta CDR3 regions from DNA. The source study handled its data this way. To compute T cell density, TCR beta template counts were normalized to usable DNA, which was estimated by amplifying housekeeping genes. Richness was estimated using the preseqR package, with extrapolation to 400,000 templates for PBMC samples and to 120,000 templates for tissue samples. Clonality was defined by subtracting Pielou's evenness from one. Differential abundance testing on productive amino-acid clonotypes, with a minimum total count of 5 and an alpha of 0.1, was used to identify tissue-enriched TCRs. The Jaccard Index and the Morisita Overlap Index were used to quantify repertoire overlap between compartments. GLIPH clustered TCR beta CDR3s with public tetramer-defined viral CDR3s; viral motifs required at least three viral sequences plus V-gene enrichment. TCRdb stores this immuneACCESS table with in-frame sequences only. Part of the clones is absent; in the studies checked, under half of the shortfall reflects unresolved V genes, and no reason is known for the rest. V, J and clone size were drawn from that table, and D and trimming were deduced from the DNA. The sample table records 11,000 or so clones; less than 35% of these occur just once. About 5% of the sample is taken by the ten largest.

This sample comprised lung tumor tissue, obtained before any cancer treatment. The sequence was obtained from a man aged 35 to 70 with stage I lung adenocarcinoma. In this chain, TRBV30 is recombined with TRBJ2-7; TRBD1 aligns with 9 central bases. The CDR3: CAWLQGAYEQYF. The DNA sequence is TGTGCCTGGTTACAGGGGGCTTACGAGCAGTACTTC.